A selection of T cell receptor beta chains follows, all from one sample in a study of blood T cell repertoires in COVID-19. Sequencing was performed with immunoSEQ multiplex PCR; in TCRdb, only in-frame clones are kept and a portion is missing. The sample shows about 250,000 clones, 70% to 85% of them seen only once. Sequencing input: peripheral blood. The receptors shown here come from an elderly man with acute or convalescent COVID-19. The CDR3 runs from the conserved cysteine through the conserved F or W. The order of the fields is D gene, clone size, J gene, V gene, CDR3 length, CDR3 protein, CDR3 DNA. A D gene is named only where the DNA matches it firmly. Clone size, where shown, is once, few, many, or a class for clones that have expanded.

D: .; size: .; J: TRBJ1-4; V: TRBV3-1/TRBV3-2; length: 13; CDR3: CASRSSRGEKLFF; DNA: TGTGCCAGCAGATCCAGTAGGGGGGAAAAACTGTTTTTT
D: .; size: few; J: TRBJ1-3; V: TRBV7-9; length: 15; CDR3: CASSFPERGGNTIYF; DNA: TGTGCCAGCAGCTTCCCCGAGAGGGGAGGTAACACCATATATTTT
D: TRBD1; size: .; J: TRBJ1-5; V: TRBV19; length: 19; CDR3: CASSPPRDRGGVGNQPQHF; DNA: TGTGCCAGTAGTCCGCCCCGGGACAGGGGGGGTGTTGGCAATCAGCCCCAGCATTTT
D: TRBD1; size: .; J: TRBJ2-6; V: TRBV30; length: 16; CDR3: CAFTGQAIPGANVLTF; DNA: TGTGCCTTTACGGGACAGGCGATCCCTGGGGCCAACGTCCTGACTTTC
D: .; size: .; J: TRBJ1-2; V: TRBV3-1/TRBV3-2; length: 12; CDR3: CASSQGNGRYTF; DNA: TGTGCCAGCAGCCAAGGGAACGGGAGGTACACCTTC
D: .; size: .; J: TRBJ2-7; V: TRBV7-3; length: 14; CDR3: CASSLMGGPYEQYF; DNA: TGTGCCAGCAGCTTAATGGGAGGCCCCTACGAGCAGTACTTC
D: .; size: .; J: TRBJ2-7; V: TRBV5-5; length: 13; CDR3: CASSLTGPYEQYF; DNA: TGTGCCAGCAGCTTGACAGGTCCATACGAGCAGTACTTC
D: .; size: .; J: TRBJ1-2; V: TRBV28; length: 11; CDR3: CASNNNYGYTF; DNA: TGTGCCAGCAATAATAACTATGGCTACACCTTC
D: .; size: .; J: TRBJ2-5; V: TRBV11-3; length: 14; CDR3: CASSSDSVQETQYF; DNA: TGTGCCAGCAGCTCCGACAGCGTGCAAGAGACCCAGTACTTC
D: TRBD1; size: .; J: TRBJ1-1; V: TRBV7-9; length: 15; CDR3: CASSPWTGRNTEAFF; DNA: TGTGCCAGCAGCCCGTGGACAGGACGGAACACTGAAGCTTTCTTT
D: TRBD1; size: .; J: TRBJ1-2; V: TRBV10-2; length: 13; CDR3: CASRQGVSYGYTF; DNA: TGCGCCAGCCGACAGGGTGTAAGCTATGGCTACACCTTC
D: .; size: .; J: TRBJ1-4; V: TRBV7-2; length: 15; CDR3: CASSLGGQPNEKLFF; DNA: TGTGCCAGCAGCTTAGGTGGACAGCCTAATGAAAAACTGTTTTTT
D: TRBD1; size: .; J: TRBJ1-5; V: TRBV20-1; length: 13; CDR3: CSASQGVNQPQHF; DNA: TGCAGTGCTAGTCAGGGGGTGAATCAGCCCCAGCATTTT
D: TRBD1; size: .; J: TRBJ1-2; V: TRBV28; length: 15; CDR3: CASSFRGRGDYGYTF; DNA: TGTGCCAGCAGTTTTCGCGGCAGGGGGGACTATGGCTACACCTTC
D: .; size: .; J: TRBJ2-1; V: TRBV11-2; length: 15; CDR3: CASSLGTASYNEQFF; DNA: TGTGCCAGCAGCTTAGGGACAGCCTCATACAATGAGCAGTTCTTC
D: TRBD2; size: .; J: TRBJ2-1; V: TRBV24-1; length: 16; CDR3: CATSDLVTSGSDEQFF; DNA: TGTGCCACCAGTGATTTGGTGACTAGCGGGAGTGATGAGCAGTTCTTC
D: TRBD2; size: .; J: TRBJ2-7; V: TRBV12-5; length: 15; CDR3: CASGTSGSNWYEQYF; DNA: TGTGCTAGTGGCACCAGCGGGAGTAATTGGTACGAGCAGTACTTC
D: TRBD2; size: once; J: TRBJ2-7; V: TRBV6-5; length: 14; CDR3: CASRSGRRIYEQYF; DNA: TGTGCCAGCCGTAGCGGGAGGAGAATCTACGAGCAGTACTTC
D: TRBD1; size: .; J: TRBJ2-2; V: TRBV7-3; length: 15; CDR3: CASSPRTGFAGELFF; DNA: TGTGCCAGCAGCCCACGGACAGGATTCGCCGGGGAGCTGTTTTTT
D: TRBD1; size: .; J: TRBJ1-1; V: TRBV12-5; length: 16; CDR3: CASGRTGQGVGTEAFF; DNA: TGTGCTAGTGGACGAACGGGACAGGGGGTCGGCACTGAAGCTTTCTTT
D: TRBD1; size: few; J: TRBJ2-2; V: TRBV28; length: 15; CDR3: CASTPWDRNTGELFF; DNA: TGTGCCAGCACCCCCTGGGACAGGAACACCGGGGAGCTGTTTTTT
D: TRBD1; size: .; J: TRBJ2-7; V: TRBV5-6; length: 17; CDR3: CASSWYRDRGQIYEQYF; DNA: TGTGCCAGCAGCTGGTACCGCGACAGGGGCCAGATATACGAGCAGTACTTC
D: TRBD1; size: .; J: TRBJ1-5; V: TRBV7-2; length: 15; CDR3: CASSLGGQVNQPQHF; DNA: TGTGCCAGCAGCTTAGGGGGACAGGTCAATCAGCCCCAGCATTTT
D: TRBD2; size: .; J: TRBJ2-1; V: TRBV2; length: 16; CDR3: CASSGAGGAPYNEQFF; DNA: TGTGCCAGCAGTGGGGCCGGGGGGGCCCCCTACAATGAGCAGTTCTTC
D: TRBD1; size: .; J: TRBJ2-7; V: TRBV18; length: 14; CDR3: CASSPDRGSHEQYF; DNA: TGTGCCAGCTCACCGGACAGGGGGAGTCACGAGCAGTACTTC
D: TRBD2; size: .; J: TRBJ2-1; V: TRBV5-5; length: 18; CDR3: CASSLAWREGTPYNEQFF; DNA: TGTGCCAGCAGCTTGGCCTGGCGGGAGGGCACCCCCTACAATGAGCAGTTCTTC
D: TRBD1; size: .; J: TRBJ1-5; V: TRBV19; length: 16; CDR3: CASSPRTGAGNQPQHF; DNA: TGTGCCAGTAGTCCGAGGACAGGGGCTGGCAATCAGCCCCAGCATTTT
D: .; size: .; J: TRBJ2-7; V: TRBV6-1; length: 14; CDR3: CASSDQRVSYEQYF; DNA: TGTGCCAGCAGTGATCAGCGGGTCTCCTACGAGCAGTACTTC
D: .; size: once; J: TRBJ1-6; V: TRBV30; length: 15; CDR3: CAWSVTLPLLSPLHF; DNA: TGTGCCTGGAGTGTTACTCTGCCGTTATTGTCACCCCTCCACTTT
D: TRBD1; size: .; J: TRBJ2-7; V: TRBV2; length: 12; CDR3: CASSFQGAEQYF; DNA: TGTGCCAGCAGTTTCCAGGGGGCCGAGCAGTACTTC
D: TRBD2; size: once; J: TRBJ2-2; V: TRBV5-1; length: 16; CDR3: CASSLGGLAVTGELFF; DNA: TGCGCCAGCAGCTTGGGGGGACTAGCGGTCACCGGGGAGCTGTTTTTT
D: TRBD2; size: .; J: TRBJ2-2; V: TRBV2; length: 14; CDR3: CASQREGVAGELFF; DNA: TGTGCCAGCCAGCGGGAGGGCGTCGCCGGGGAGCTGTTTTTT
D: .; size: .; J: TRBJ1-5; V: TRBV7-9; length: 14; CDR3: CASSLGTANQPQHF; DNA: TGTGCCAGCAGCTTAGGGACAGCTAATCAGCCCCAGCATTTT
D: .; size: .; J: TRBJ2-3; V: TRBV7-9; length: 13; CDR3: CASSFGSADTQYF; DNA: TGTGCCAGCAGCTTCGGTTCGGCAGATACGCAGTATTTT
D: TRBD1; size: .; J: TRBJ2-3; V: TRBV10-3; length: 14; CDR3: CATWTGKYTDTQYF; DNA: TGTGCCACATGGACAGGGAAGTACACAGATACGCAGTATTTT
D: TRBD2; size: .; J: TRBJ2-5; V: TRBV7-2; length: 14; CDR3: CASSFGGSQETQYF; DNA: TGTGCCAGCAGCTTTGGCGGGAGCCAAGAGACCCAGTACTTC
D: .; size: .; J: TRBJ1-3; V: TRBV6-5; length: 11; CDR3: CASSYLNTIYF; DNA: TGTGCCAGCAGTTACCTAAACACCATATATTTT
D: .; size: .; J: TRBJ2-2; V: TRBV19; length: 15; CDR3: CASTPHEGHTGELFF; DNA: TGTGCCAGTACCCCTCATGAGGGCCACACCGGGGAGCTGTTTTTT
D: TRBD1; size: .; J: TRBJ1-1; V: TRBV10-2; length: 13; CDR3: CASADRGNTEAFF; DNA: TGCGCCAGCGCAGACAGGGGGAACACTGAAGCTTTCTTT
D: .; size: few; J: TRBJ2-1; V: TRBV19; length: 16; CDR3: CASTRRGRRSYNEQFF; DNA: TGTGCCAGTACCAGGCGGGGGCGTAGATCCTACAATGAGCAGTTCTTC
D: .; size: .; J: TRBJ1-1; V: TRBV6-4; length: 13; CDR3: CASSAIQGTEAFF; DNA: TGTGCCAGCAGTGCCATACAGGGCACTGAAGCTTTCTTT
D: TRBD2; size: .; J: TRBJ2-1; V: TRBV5-1; length: 16; CDR3: CASSLPSGGSGNEQFF; DNA: TGCGCCAGCAGCTTGCCTAGCGGGGGCTCAGGGAATGAGCAGTTCTTC
D: TRBD2; size: .; J: TRBJ2-7; V: TRBV2; length: 15; CDR3: CASRGQGLAGYEQYF; DNA: TGTGCCAGCAGGGGACAGGGACTAGCGGGGTACGAGCAGTACTTC
D: TRBD2; size: .; J: TRBJ2-2; V: TRBV19; length: 14; CDR3: CASSIDRGRGELFF; DNA: TGTGCCAGTAGTATAGATCGCGGGAGAGGGGAGCTGTTTTTT
D: TRBD2; size: .; J: TRBJ2-7; V: TRBV5-6; length: 15; CDR3: CASSISGGRHYEQYF; DNA: TGTGCCAGCAGCATAAGCGGGGGGCGGCACTACGAGCAGTACTTC